The T cell receptor (beta chain) described here comes from a study of cytotoxic CD8 clonotypes in ibrutinib-treated CLL. Turning to the study itself: Patients attained about 25 partial and 2 complete responses; at median roughly 73 months, roughly 15 remained remitted while about twelve progressed.

The CDR3 is 14 amino acids. Germline V gene sequence: CDR1 MNHEY, CDR2 SVGAGI. V shed 8 bases and J shed 0 bases, with 14 bases lying between them. Researchers set a sequencing depth target of 1 in 200,000 to 1 in 1 million T cells. Only in-frame clones appear in the TCRdb table, and some are missing; sequencing was by immunoSEQ multiplex PCR. The table includes 95,000 to 100,000 clones, roughly 80% detected once. This receptor was identified in a human donor with chronic lymphocytic leukemia. Sequenced here: PBMCs, sampled after 12 months of ibrutinib treatment. This chain joins TRBV6-5 and TRBJ2-7; D gene uncertain. The DNA for the CDR3 is TGTGCCAGCGCCCCCCGAGGAAGCTCCTACGAGCAGTACTTC. This translates into CASAPRGSSYEQYF.